This TCR beta chain was observed in a study of T cells after yellow fever vaccination. Germline-derived CDR1 and CDR2 are SGHRS and YFSETQ. The CDR3 runs to 15 residues. The ends lost 0 bases at V and 10 bases at J; junction bases unmatched: 5. MiXCR, run by TCRdb on the 5' RACE reads, gives a single entry per CDR3 protein. The sample shows 250,000 or so distinct CDR3 sequences, approximately 3.6% of them seen only once. This clonotype has at least ten counts. The genes are TRBV5-1 and TRBJ1-6; TRBD1 agrees at 9 bases. The source is a young man who received the YFV17D yellow fever vaccine. Sequenced here: PBMCs, sampled 15 days after the yellow fever booster vaccination. The chain's CDR3 is CASSLAGQGRSPLHF. CDR3 DNA: TGCGCCAGCAGCTTGGCGGGACAGGGCCGCTCACCCCTCCACTTT.